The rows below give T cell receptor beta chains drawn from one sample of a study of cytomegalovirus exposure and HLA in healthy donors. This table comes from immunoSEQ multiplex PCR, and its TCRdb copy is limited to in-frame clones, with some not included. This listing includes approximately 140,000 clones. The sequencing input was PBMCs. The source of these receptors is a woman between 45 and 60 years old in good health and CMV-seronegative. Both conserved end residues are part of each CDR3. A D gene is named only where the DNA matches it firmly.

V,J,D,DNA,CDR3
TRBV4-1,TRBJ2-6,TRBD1,TGCGCCAGCAGCCAAGATTACAGGGGGGAATCTTTCGCTGGGGCCAACGTCCTGACTTTC,CASSQDYRGESFAGANVLTF
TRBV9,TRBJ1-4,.,TGTGCCAGCAGCCCCCCTCCGTTTGAAAAACTGTTTTTT,CASSPPPFEKLFF
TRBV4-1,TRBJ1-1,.,TGCGCCAGCAGCCAAGGAACAGAGAACACTGAAGCTTTCTTT,CASSQGTENTEAFF
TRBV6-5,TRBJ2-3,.,TGTGCCAGCGGGGGCGCCAGAACAGATACGCAGTATTTT,CASGGARTDTQYF
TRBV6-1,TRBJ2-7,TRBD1,TGTGCCAGCAGCGGGACAGGTGATTACGAGCAGTACTTC,CASSGTGDYEQYF
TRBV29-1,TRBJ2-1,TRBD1,TGCAGCGTGGTGGGACAGGGGAGCGATGAGCAGTTCTTC,CSVVGQGSDEQFF
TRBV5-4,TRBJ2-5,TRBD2,TGTGCCAGCAGCTTTGTACTAGCGGGAGGGCCATGGGAGACCCAGTACTTC,CASSFVLAGGPWETQYF
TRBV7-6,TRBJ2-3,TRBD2,TGTGCCAGCAGCTTGGCGGGGGGAAGCACAGATACGCAGTATTTT,CASSLAGGSTDTQYF
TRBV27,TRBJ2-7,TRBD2,TGTGCCAGCAGTTTGGGACTAGCGGGAGGGGAGCAGTACTTC,CASSLGLAGGEQYF
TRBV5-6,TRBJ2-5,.,TGTGCCAGCAGCATAACAGGGGCGGGGGAGACCCAGTACTTC,CASSITGAGETQYF
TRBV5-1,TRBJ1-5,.,TGCGCCAGCAGCACAGGACAGATTGGGAATCAGCCCCAGCATTTT,CASSTGQIGNQPQHF
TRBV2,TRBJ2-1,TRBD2,TGTGCCAGCAGAAAGGAGGGGAGACTAGCGGGAGAGCAGTTCTTC,CASRKEGRLAGEQFF
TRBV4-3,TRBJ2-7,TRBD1,TGCGCCAGCAGACCGCAGGGGGCCGACTACGAGCAGTACTTC,CASRPQGADYEQYF
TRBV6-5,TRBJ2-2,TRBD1,TGTGCCAGCAGAACACAGGGGAGAGCCGGGGAGCTGTTTTTT,CASRTQGRAGELFF
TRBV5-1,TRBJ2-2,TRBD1,TGCGCCAGCAGCCTACAGGGGGCGGGTACCGGGGAGCTGTTTTTT,CASSLQGAGTGELFF
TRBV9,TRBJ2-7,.,TGTGCCAGCAGCGTAAAACAGGAGAGCTCCTACGAGCAGTACTTC,CASSVKQESSYEQYF
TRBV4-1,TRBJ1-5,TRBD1,TGTGCCAGCAGCCTGTTGGGACAGGATAGCAATCAGCCCCAGCATTTT,CASSLLGQDSNQPQHF
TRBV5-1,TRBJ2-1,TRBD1,TGCGCCAGCAGCAAAAGTGGGACAGCCTCCTACAATGAGCAGTTCTTC,CASSKSGTASYNEQFF
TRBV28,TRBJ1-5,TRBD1,TGTGCCAGCACCGGGACAGGGATGAATCAGCCCCAGCATTTT,CASTGTGMNQPQHF
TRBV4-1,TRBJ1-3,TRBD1,TGCGCCAGCAGCCGTCTTTGGACAGGGATCGGTGGAAACACCATATATTTT,CASSRLWTGIGGNTIYF
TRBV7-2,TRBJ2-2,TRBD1,TGTGCCAGCAGCAAAGACAGGGGGTCGAACACCGGGGAGCTGTTTTTT,CASSKDRGSNTGELFF
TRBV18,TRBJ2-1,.,TGTGCCAGCTCACCACTAGCTGGTGGGTACAATGAGCAGTTCTTC,CASSPLAGGYNEQFF
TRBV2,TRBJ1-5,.,TGTGCCAGCGTTAATAGGGCGGGTAGCAGTCAGCCCCAGCATTTT,CASVNRAGSSQPQHF
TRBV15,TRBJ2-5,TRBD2,TGTGCCACCAGCCCGACTAGCGGGAGGGCAGAGACCCAGTACTTC,CATSPTSGRAETQYF
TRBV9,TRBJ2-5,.,TGTGCCAGCAGCGTAGCAGTCCGGGGTCACGAGACCCAGTACTTC,CASSVAVRGHETQYF
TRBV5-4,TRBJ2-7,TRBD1,TGTGCCAGCAGCTTGTACAGGGGCCACGAGCAGTACTTC,CASSLYRGHEQYF
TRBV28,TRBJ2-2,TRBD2,TGTGACAGCACCGGGAGGAGCACCGGGGAGCTGTTTTTT,CDSTGRSTGELFF
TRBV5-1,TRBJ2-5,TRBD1,TGCGCCAGCAGCTTTTTTGGGACAGGGGATCAAGAGACCCAGTACTTC,CASSFFGTGDQETQYF
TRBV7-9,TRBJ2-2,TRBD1,TGTGCCAGCAGCAAACCCCGACAGGGATCGGGGGAGCTGTTTTTT,CASSKPRQGSGELFF
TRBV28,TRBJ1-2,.,TGTGCCAGCAGTCCCCTCAGGGGCACAGACTATGGCTACACCTTC,CASSPLRGTDYGYTF
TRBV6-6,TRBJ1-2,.,TGTGCCAGCAGTGACCTCCGGGTCCCTATCTATGGCTACACCTTC,CASSDLRVPIYGYTF
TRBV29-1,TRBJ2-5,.,TGCAGCGTTGAAGAATGGGAGAAAGAGACCCAGTACTTC,CSVEEWEKETQYF
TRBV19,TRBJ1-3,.,TGTGCCAGTAGTCCCGTTCGGGGGGCTGGAAACACCATATATTTT,CASSPVRGAGNTIYF
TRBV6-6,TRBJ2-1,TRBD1,TGTGCCAGCAGTGGAGGAGGGACAGGGGTAAACAATGAGCAGTTCTTC,CASSGGGTGVNNEQFF
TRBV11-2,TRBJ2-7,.,TGTGCCAGCAGCTTAGGGGTCGGGGGGCCCTACGAGCAGTACTTC,CASSLGVGGPYEQYF
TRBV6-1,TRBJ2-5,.,TGTGCCAGCAGTGAAGGGGGGCTTGGGGAGACCCAGTACTTC,CASSEGGLGETQYF
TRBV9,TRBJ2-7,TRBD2,TGTGCCAGCAGCGGCAGCGGGGGTACCTACGAGCAGTACTTC,CASSGSGGTYEQYF
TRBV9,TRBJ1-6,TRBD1,TGTGCCAGCAGGGAAGGGGGCGGCTATAATTCACCCCTCCACTTT,CASREGGGYNSPLHF
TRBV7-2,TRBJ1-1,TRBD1,TGTGCCAGCAGCACACCAACAGGGGTTAACACTGAAGCTTTCTTT,CASSTPTGVNTEAFF
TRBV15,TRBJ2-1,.,TGTGCCACCAGCAGAGATCGCGGGGCCAACAATGAGCAGTTCTTC,CATSRDRGANNEQFF
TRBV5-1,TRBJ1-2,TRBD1,TGCGCCAGCAGCTCTATACCCGGGACAGGGGAAGGCTACACCTTC,CASSSIPGTGEGYTF
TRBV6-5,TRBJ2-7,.,TGTGCCAGCAGCCCTGTGGGCAGGGGCCCCTACGAGCAGTACTTC,CASSPVGRGPYEQYF
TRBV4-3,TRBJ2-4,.,TGCGCCAGCAGCCAAGAACAGGGCTTTGGCATTCAGTACTTC,CASSQEQGFGIQYF
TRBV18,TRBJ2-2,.,TGTGCCAGCTCACCAGGGGCCCCTCAAGGCGGGGAGCTGTTTTTT,CASSPGAPQGGELFF
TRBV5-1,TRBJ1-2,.,TGCGCCAGCAGCTTGAATATAGCGGCTAACTATGGCTACACCTTC,CASSLNIAANYGYTF
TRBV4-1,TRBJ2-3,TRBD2,TGCGCCAGCAGCCAGTGGGGGGGGGAATACGTTAGCACAGATACGCAGTATTTT,CASSQWGGEYVSTDTQYF
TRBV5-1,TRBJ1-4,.,TGCGCCAGCAGCTTGGATGTGGGAGGAGGTGAAAAACTGTTTTTT,CASSLDVGGGEKLFF
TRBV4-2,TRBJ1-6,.,TGTGCCAGCAGCCAGGATCAGAGAAGGGAGTCACCCCTCCACTTT,CASSQDQRRESPLHF
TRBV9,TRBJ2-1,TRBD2,TGTGCCAGCAGCCCGACCGGGACTAGCGGGGGTTACAATGAGCAGTTCTTC,CASSPTGTSGGYNEQFF